Below are 4 T cell receptor beta chains sequenced from a single sample in a study of graft-versus-host responses after intestinal transplantation. These receptors are not linked to any known antigen. This table comes from immunoSEQ multiplex PCR, and its TCRdb copy is limited to in-frame clones, with some not included. The sample has about 120,000 clones; just under 95% are singletons. Sequencing was performed on unstimulated CD4+ T cells sorted from spleen or lymph node cells, taken before intestinal transplant. These TCRs come from a human donor who received an intestinal transplant.

The CDR3 protein is CASSLQGGEKYTEAFF. In DNA form, the CDR3 reads TGCGCCAGCAGCTTGCAGGGGGGCGAGAAGTACACTGAAGCTTTCTTT. The rearrangement links TRBV5-1 to TRBJ1-1; 7 nucleotides line up with TRBD1. The V gene end was trimmed by 1 base and the J gene end by 3 bases; junction bases not matched to a gene: 9. The germline gives CDR1 SGHRS, CDR2 YFSETQ. The CDR3 runs 16 residues.

V is TRBV2 and J is TRBJ2-5; perhaps D is TRBD1 or TRBD2 (6 bases each). The CDR3 contains 13 residues. Germline V gene lookup returns CDR1 SNHLY and CDR2 FYNNEI. Between the trimmed V and J ends, which lost 10 bases and 4 bases, there was a span of 16 bases. The CDR3 region is CATGSRGGETQYF. DNA of the CDR3: TGTGCCACAGGGAGCAGGGGAGGAGAGACCCAGTACTTC.

This sequence joins TRBV29-1 and TRBJ1-2, with D unresolved. CDR1 is SQVTM and CDR2 is ANQGSEA in the germline V gene. The CDR3 loop spans 12 amino acids. V lost 7 bases and J 6 bases, leaving 15 bases between the germline ends. The CDR3 here is CSADGEGDGYTF. DNA for the CDR3: TGCAGCGCCGACGGGGAGGGAGATGGCTACACCTTC.

The chain couples TRBV4-1 to TRBJ1-1; D gene uncertain. Trimming cost V 0 bases and J 0 bases, with 20 bases left between them. CDR1 is MGHRA, CDR2 YSYEKL, per germline. The CDR3 spans 19 residues. This CDR3 is CASSQDFIRIGGMNTEAFF. CDR3 bases: TGCGCCAGCAGCCAAGATTTTATTCGAATTGGAGGGATGAACACTGAAGCTTTCTTT.